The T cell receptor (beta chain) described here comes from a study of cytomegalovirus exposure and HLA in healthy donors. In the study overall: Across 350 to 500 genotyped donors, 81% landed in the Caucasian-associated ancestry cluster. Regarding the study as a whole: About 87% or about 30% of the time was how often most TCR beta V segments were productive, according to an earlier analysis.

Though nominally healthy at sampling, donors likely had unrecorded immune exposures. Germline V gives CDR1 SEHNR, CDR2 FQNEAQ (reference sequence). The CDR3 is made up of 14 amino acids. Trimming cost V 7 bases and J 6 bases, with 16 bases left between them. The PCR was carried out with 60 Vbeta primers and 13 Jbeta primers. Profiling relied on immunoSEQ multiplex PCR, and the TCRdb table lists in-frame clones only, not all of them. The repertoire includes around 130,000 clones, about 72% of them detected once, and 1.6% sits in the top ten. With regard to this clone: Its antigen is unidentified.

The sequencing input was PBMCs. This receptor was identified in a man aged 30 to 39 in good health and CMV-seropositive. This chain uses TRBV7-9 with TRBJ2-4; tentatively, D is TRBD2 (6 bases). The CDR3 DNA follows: TGTGCCAGCACCTCACCTCTGGGGGGAAACATTCAGTACTTC. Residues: CASTSPLGGNIQYF.